The TCR beta chain described here comes from a study of T cell changes during pregnancy in multiple sclerosis. Per the germline V gene, CDR1 is SGHTA and CDR2 is FQGNSA. The CDR3 runs 15 residues. V gave up 3 bases and J gave up 0 bases, with 9 bases separating them. Using immunoSEQ multiplex PCR, the repertoire was profiled, and TCRdb retains in-frame clones only, with some absent. The table lists under 95,000 clones, around 94% of them singletons. The sequencing used peripheral blood, collected after pregnancy. V gene TRBV7-2 combines with J gene TRBJ1-3; D is possibly TRBD1 (6 bases). The clonotype originates from a female donor with multiple sclerosis, enrolled in a pregnancy study. CDR3 region: CASSFGQTSGNTIYF. CDR3 in DNA: TGTGCCAGCAGCTTTGGACAGACCTCTGGAAACACCATATATTTT.